This entry concerns a single T cell receptor beta chain. Its target is not known. These data come from a study of T cell responses to AZD1222 COVID-19 vaccine. Study-wide background: Pooled in the analysis were second doses at about 4 or about 12 weeks.

Points from the study as a whole: Seropositive AZD1222 recipients at baseline numbered only five or six. Mostly white British, mostly female donors; authors suggested clonal diversity may be underestimated. Regions 160-218 and 743-854 dominated among vaccine-associated CD4 TCRs spanning spike.

Germline V gene sequence: CDR1 MNHNS, CDR2 SASEGT. This CDR3 is built from 15 residues. V gave up 3 bases and J gave up 2 bases, with 11 bases separating them. TCRdb's copy holds only in-frame clones and misses some; the assay was immunoSEQ multiplex PCR. The data contain 95,000 to 100,000 clones, over 75% of them singletons. The input for sequencing was peripheral blood, taken on day 0 of AZD1222 vaccination. V gene TRBV6-1 combines with J gene TRBJ1-3; D uncertain. The sequence was collected from an adult in good health. The DNA for the CDR3 is TGTGCCAGCAGTGACCGGGAGCCTCCTGGAAACACCATATATTTT. Translated: CASSDREPPGNTIYF.